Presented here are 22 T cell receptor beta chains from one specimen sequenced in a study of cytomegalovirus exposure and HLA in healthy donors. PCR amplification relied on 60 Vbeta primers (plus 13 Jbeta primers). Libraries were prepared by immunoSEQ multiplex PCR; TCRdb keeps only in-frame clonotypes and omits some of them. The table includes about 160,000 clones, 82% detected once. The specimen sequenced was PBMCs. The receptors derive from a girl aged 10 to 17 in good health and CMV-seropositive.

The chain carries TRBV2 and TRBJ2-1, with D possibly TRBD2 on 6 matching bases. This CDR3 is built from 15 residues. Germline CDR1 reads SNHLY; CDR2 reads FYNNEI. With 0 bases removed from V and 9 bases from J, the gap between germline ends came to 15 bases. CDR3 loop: CASSEALTSRSEQFF. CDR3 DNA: TGTGCCAGCAGTGAAGCGCTTACTAGCAGGAGTGAGCAGTTCTTC. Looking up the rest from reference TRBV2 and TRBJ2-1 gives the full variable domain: EPEVTQTPSHQVTQMGQEVILRCVPISNHLYFYWYRQILGQKVEFLVSFYNNEISEKSEIFDDQFSVERPDGSNFTLKIRSTKLEDSAMYFCASSEALTSRSEQFFGPGTRLTVL.

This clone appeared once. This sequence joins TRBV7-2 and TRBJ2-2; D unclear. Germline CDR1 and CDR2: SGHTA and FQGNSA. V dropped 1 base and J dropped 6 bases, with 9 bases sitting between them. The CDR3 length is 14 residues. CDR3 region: CASSLGVSPGELFF. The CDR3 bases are TGTGCCAGCAGCTTAGGTGTCTCCCCCGGGGAGCTGTTTTTT.

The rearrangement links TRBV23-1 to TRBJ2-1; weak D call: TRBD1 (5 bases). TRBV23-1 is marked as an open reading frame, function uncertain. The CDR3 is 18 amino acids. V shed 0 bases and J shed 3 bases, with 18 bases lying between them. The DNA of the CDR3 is TGCGCCAGCAGTCAATCGAAGCAGGGCTTACCCCTCTACAATGAGCAGTTCTTC. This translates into CASSQSKQGLPLYNEQFF.

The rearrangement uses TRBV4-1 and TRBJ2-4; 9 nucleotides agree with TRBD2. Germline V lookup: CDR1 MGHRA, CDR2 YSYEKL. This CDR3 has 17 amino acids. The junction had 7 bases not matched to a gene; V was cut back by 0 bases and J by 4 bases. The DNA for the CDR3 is TGCGCCAGCAGCCAAGATCGAGCGGGGGGTGTTAAAAACATTCAGTACTTC. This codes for CASSQDRAGGVKNIQYF.

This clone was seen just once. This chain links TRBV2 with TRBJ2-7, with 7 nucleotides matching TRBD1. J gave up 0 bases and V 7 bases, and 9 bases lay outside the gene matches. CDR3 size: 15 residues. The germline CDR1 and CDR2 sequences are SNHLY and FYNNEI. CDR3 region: CASKETGLSSYEQYF. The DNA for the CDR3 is TGTGCCAGCAAAGAGACAGGGCTCTCCTCCTACGAGCAGTACTTC.

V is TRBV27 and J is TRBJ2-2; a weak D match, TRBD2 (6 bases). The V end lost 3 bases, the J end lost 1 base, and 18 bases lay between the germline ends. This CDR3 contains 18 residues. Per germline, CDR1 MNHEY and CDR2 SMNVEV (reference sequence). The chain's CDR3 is CASSFRLGGPKNTGELFF. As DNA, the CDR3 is TGTGCCAGCAGTTTCAGGTTGGGGGGACCCAAGAACACCGGGGAGCTGTTTTTT.

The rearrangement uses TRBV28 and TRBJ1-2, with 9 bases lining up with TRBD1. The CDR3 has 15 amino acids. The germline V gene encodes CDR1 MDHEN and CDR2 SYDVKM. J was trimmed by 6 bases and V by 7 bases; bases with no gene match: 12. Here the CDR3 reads CASKLADRGNHGYTF. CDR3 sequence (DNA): TGTGCCAGCAAATTGGCGGACAGGGGAAACCATGGCTACACCTTC.

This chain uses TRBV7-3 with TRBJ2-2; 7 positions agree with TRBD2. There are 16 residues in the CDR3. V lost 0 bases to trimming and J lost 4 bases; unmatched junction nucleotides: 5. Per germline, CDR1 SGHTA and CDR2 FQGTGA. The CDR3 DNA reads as TGTGCCAGCAGCTTAACTGCCGGGGGGTTCACCGGGGAGCTGTTTTTT. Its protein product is CASSLTAGGFTGELFF.

The chain's CDR3 is CASSYALGQGTEAFF. The CDR3 coding sequence is TGCGCCAGCAGCTATGCGCTGGGTCAGGGCACTGAAGCTTTCTTT. The rearrangement links TRBV5-1 to TRBJ1-1; TRBD1 is a possible D gene (5 bases). V dropped 3 bases and J dropped 4 bases, with 16 bases sitting between them. Looked up from germline, CDR1 is SGHRS and CDR2 is YFSETQ. The CDR3 loop spans 15 amino acids.

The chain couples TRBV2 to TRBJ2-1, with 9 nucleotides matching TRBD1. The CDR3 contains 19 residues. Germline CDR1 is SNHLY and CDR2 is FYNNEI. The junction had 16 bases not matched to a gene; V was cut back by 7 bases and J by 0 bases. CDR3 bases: TGTGCCAGCAAAATAACTCCGGGACAGGGTACAAGCTCCTACAATGAGCAGTTCTTC. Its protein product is CASKITPGQGTSSYNEQFF.

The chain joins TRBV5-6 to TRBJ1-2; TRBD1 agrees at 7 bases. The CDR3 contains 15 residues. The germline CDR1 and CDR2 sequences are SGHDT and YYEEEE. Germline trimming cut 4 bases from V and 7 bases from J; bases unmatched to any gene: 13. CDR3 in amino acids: CASSHRDSDPFGYTF. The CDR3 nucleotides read TGTGCCAGCAGCCACCGGGACAGTGACCCATTTGGCTACACCTTC. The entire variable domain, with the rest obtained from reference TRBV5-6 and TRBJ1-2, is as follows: DAGVTQSPTHLIKTRGQQVTLRCSPKSGHDTVSWYQQALGQGPQFIFQYYEEEERQRGNFPDRFSGHQFPNYSSELNVNALLLGDSALYLCASSHRDSDPFGYTFGSGTRLTVV.

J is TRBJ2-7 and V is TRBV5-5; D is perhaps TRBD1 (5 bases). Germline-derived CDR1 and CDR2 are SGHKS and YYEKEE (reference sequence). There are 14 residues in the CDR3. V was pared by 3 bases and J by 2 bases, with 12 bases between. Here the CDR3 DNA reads TGTGCCAGCAGCTCATTCAGGGCCCCCTACGAGCAGTACTTC. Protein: CASSSFRAPYEQYF.

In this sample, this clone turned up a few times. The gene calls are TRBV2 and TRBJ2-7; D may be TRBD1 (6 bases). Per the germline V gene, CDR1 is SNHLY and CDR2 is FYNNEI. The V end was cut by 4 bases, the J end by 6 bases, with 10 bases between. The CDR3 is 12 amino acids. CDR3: CASSGNRVEQYF. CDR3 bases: TGTGCCAGCAGTGGGAACAGGGTCGAGCAGTACTTC.

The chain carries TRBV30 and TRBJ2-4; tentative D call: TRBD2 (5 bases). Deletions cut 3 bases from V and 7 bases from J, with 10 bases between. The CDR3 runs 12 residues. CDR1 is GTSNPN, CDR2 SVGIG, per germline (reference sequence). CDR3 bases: TGTGCCTGGAGGGGTGGACTGAACATTCAGTACTTC. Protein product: CAWRGGLNIQYF.

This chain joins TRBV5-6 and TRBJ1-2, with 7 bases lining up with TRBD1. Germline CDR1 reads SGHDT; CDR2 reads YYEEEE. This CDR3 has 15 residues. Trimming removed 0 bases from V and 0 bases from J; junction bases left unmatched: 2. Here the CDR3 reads CASSLEGQANYGYTF. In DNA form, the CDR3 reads TGTGCCAGCAGCTTGGAAGGACAGGCTAACTATGGCTACACCTTC.

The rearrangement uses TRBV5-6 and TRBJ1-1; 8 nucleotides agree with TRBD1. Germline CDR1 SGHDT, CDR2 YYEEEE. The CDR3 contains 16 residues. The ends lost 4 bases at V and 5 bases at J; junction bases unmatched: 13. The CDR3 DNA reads TGTGCCAGCAGCCCCGACTTAGGACAGGGTTGGACTGAAGCTTTCTTT. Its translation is CASSPDLGQGWTEAFF.

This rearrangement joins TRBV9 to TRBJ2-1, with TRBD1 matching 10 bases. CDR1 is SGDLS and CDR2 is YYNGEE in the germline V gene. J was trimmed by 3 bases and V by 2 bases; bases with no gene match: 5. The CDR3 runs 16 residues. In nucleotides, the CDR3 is TGTGCCAGCAGCGTGGAAAGGGACAGGGGCTACAATGAGCAGTTCTTC. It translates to CASSVERDRGYNEQFF.

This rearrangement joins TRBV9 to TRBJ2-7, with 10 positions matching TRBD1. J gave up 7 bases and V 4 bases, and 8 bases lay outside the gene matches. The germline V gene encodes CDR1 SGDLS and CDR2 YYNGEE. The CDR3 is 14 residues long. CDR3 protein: CASSLNDRGQEQYF. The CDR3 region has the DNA TGTGCCAGCAGCCTGAACGACAGGGGGCAGGAGCAGTACTTC.

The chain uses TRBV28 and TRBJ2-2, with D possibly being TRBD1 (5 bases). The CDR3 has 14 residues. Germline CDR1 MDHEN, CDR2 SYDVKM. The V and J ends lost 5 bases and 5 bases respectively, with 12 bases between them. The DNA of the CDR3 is TGTGCCAGCAGTCAGGGCAGCTGGACCGGGGAGCTGTTTTTT. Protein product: CASSQGSWTGELFF.

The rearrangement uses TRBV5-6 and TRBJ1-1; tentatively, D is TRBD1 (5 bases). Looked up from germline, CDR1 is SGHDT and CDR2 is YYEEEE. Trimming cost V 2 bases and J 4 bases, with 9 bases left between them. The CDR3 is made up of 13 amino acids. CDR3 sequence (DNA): TGTGCCAGCAGCTTTCAGGGATTCACTGAAGCTTTCTTT. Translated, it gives CASSFQGFTEAFF.

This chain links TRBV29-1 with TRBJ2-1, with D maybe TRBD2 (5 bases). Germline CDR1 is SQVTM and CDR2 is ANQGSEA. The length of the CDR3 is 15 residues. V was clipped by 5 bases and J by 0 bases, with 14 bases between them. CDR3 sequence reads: CSVSNSVGSYNEQFF. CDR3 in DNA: TGCAGCGTTTCTAATAGCGTTGGCTCCTACAATGAGCAGTTCTTC.

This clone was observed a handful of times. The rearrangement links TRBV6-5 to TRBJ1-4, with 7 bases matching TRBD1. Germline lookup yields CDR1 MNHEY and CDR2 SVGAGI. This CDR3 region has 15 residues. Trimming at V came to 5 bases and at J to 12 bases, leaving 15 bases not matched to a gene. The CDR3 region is CASSARTGSLTELFF. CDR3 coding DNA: TGTGCCAGCAGTGCTCGGACAGGAAGCCTCACCGAACTGTTTTTT.